These T cell receptor beta chains were read from a single sample in a study of blood T cells in healthy people across ages. A single record per CDR3 protein comes from TCRdb applying MiXCR to the 5' RACE reads. The repertoire holds around 690,000 distinct CDR3 sequences, with 58% as singletons. The sample comprised blood. The source is a man aged 55 to 70 in good health. The CDR3 runs from the conserved cysteine through the conserved F or W. A D gene is named only where the DNA matches it firmly. For some rows the clone size is stated as once, few or many, or as a class when expanded; others skip it.

d_gene	v_gene	j_gene	abundance	CDR3aa	CDR3nt
-	TRBV6-1	TRBJ2-5	few	CASSEAMALYRETQYF	TGTGCCAGCAGTGAAGCGATGGCCCTCTACAGAGAGACCCAGTACTTC
TRBD2	TRBV7-2	TRBJ2-4	-	CASSLEERRGVIQYF	TGTGCCAGCAGCTTAGAAGAGAGGCGGGGGGTCATTCAGTACTTC
-	TRBV20-1	TRBJ2-1	-	CSALPGLSSYNEQFF	TGCAGTGCGCTCCCCGGGCTGAGCTCCTACAATGAGCAGTTCTTC
TRBD1	TRBV6-5	TRBJ1-2	-	CASSYSTRDRDYGYTF	TGTGCCAGCAGTTACTCGACCCGGGACAGGGACTATGGCTACACCTTC
TRBD1	TRBV10-1	TRBJ2-7	-	CASSAGTGLSEQYF	TGCGCCAGCAGTGCCGGGACAGGGTTGTCCGAGCAGTACTTC
-	TRBV11-2	TRBJ2-5	-	CASSPESPQQTQYF	TGTGCCAGCAGCCCAGAGAGCCCGCAACAGACCCAGTACTTC
TRBD1	TRBV5-5	TRBJ2-1	-	CASSLLTTGAYNEQFF	TGTGCCAGCAGCTTGCTTACAACAGGGGCATACAATGAGCAGTTCTTC
-	TRBV5-1	TRBJ2-5	-	CASSRTHGGQETQYF	TGCGCCAGCAGCCGAACACATGGTGGGCAAGAGACCCAGTACTTC
TRBD1	TRBV7-2	TRBJ2-1	-	CASNRGQAYNEQFF	TGTGCCAGCAACAGGGGACAGGCCTACAATGAGCAGTTCTTC
TRBD2	TRBV11-2	TRBJ2-5	few	CASSLLRGYQETQYF	TGTGCCAGCAGCTTGTTGCGGGGGTACCAAGAGACCCAGTACTTC
TRBD2	TRBV10-3	TRBJ2-7	-	CAISGTSGALEQYF	TGTGCCATCAGTGGGACTAGCGGGGCGTTAGAGCAGTACTTC
-	TRBV12-3/TRBV12-4	TRBJ2-3	few	CASRSTGEGTDTQYF	TGTGCCAGCAGATCCACAGGAGAAGGCACAGATACGCAGTATTTT
TRBD1	TRBV6-2/TRBV6-3	TRBJ1-1	-	CASSQGRTGNTEAFF	TGTGCCAGCAGCCAAGGGAGGACAGGGAACACTGAAGCTTTCTTT
-	TRBV7-8	TRBJ2-7	many	CASSVLYSSYEQYF	TGTGCCAGCAGCGTATTATACAGCTCCTACGAGCAGTACTTC
-	TRBV5-6	TRBJ2-7	-	CASSKMRGATYEQYF	TGTGCCAGCAGCAAGATGAGGGGGGCGACCTACGAGCAGTACTTC
TRBD1	TRBV20-1	TRBJ2-1	-	CSARDPGTGGNEQFF	TGCAGTGCTAGAGATCCAGGGACAGGGGGCAATGAGCAGTTCTTC
-	TRBV14	TRBJ1-2	-	CASSQGARGNYGYTF	TGTGCCAGCAGCCAAGGGGCTAGGGGAAACTATGGCTACACCTTC
-	TRBV6-6	TRBJ2-3	-	CASSWGPGDTQYF	TGTGCCAGCAGCTGGGGTCCAGGAGATACGCAGTATTTT
-	TRBV6-1	TRBJ2-7	few	CASSELNGYEQYF	TGTGCCAGCAGTGAATTAAATGGCTACGAGCAGTACTTC
-	TRBV14	TRBJ1-1	-	CASGQLGWSNTEAFF	TGTGCCAGCGGCCAACTAGGGTGGTCGAACACTGAAGCTTTCTTT
-	TRBV6-2/TRBV6-3	TRBJ2-2	-	CASSYFALGKDTGELFF	TGTGCCAGCAGTTACTTTGCGTTGGGGAAGGACACCGGGGAGCTGTTTTTT
TRBD1	TRBV24-1	TRBJ2-3	-	CATSETGTGVADTQYF	TGTGCCACCAGTGAGACCGGGACAGGAGTGGCAGATACGCAGTATTTT
-	TRBV5-1	TRBJ2-3	-	CASSLLGLSTDTQYF	TGCGCCAGCAGCTTGTTAGGCCTCAGCACAGATACGCAGTATTTT
-	TRBV20-1	TRBJ2-1	many	CSARDGGSAQRNEQFF	TGCAGTGCTAGAGATGGGGGCTCGGCCCAGAGGAATGAGCAGTTCTTC
-	TRBV4-2	TRBJ2-7	-	CAGSQAGDSSYEQYF	TGTGCCGGCAGCCAAGCCGGGGATAGCTCCTACGAGCAGTACTTC
-	TRBV6-1	TRBJ1-4	-	CASNRAGTNEKLFF	TGTGCCAGCAATCGAGCGGGGACTAATGAAAAACTGTTTTTT
-	TRBV12-3/TRBV12-4	TRBJ1-1	-	CASSNEHAEAFF	TGTGCCAGCAGCAATGAGCACGCCGAAGCTTTCTTT
-	TRBV21-1	TRBJ2-5	-	CAKTGRRYQETQYF	TGTGCCAAAACCGGTCGGAGGTACCAAGAGACCCAGTACTTC
TRBD1	TRBV20-1	TRBJ1-5	-	CSAGQGYNQPQHF	TGCAGTGCAGGACAGGGCTACAATCAGCCCCAGCATTTT
TRBD1	TRBV15	TRBJ1-2	-	CATSQTGEVAKYGYTF	TGTGCCACCAGCCAAACAGGGGAGGTTGCCAAGTATGGCTACACCTTC
-	TRBV6-2/TRBV6-3	TRBJ1-2	-	CASSWTEPYGYTF	TGTGCCAGCAGCTGGACAGAACCCTATGGCTACACCTTC
-	TRBV5-6	TRBJ2-5	-	CASSLIGGRRETQYF	TGTGCCAGCAGCTTGATAGGGGGGCGCAGGGAGACCCAGTACTTC
-	TRBV5-1	TRBJ2-5	once	CASSIRRNQETQYF	TGCGCCAGCAGCATAAGGCGGAATCAAGAGACCCAGTACTTC
TRBD1	TRBV18	TRBJ2-1	-	CASSPLDRVVNEQFF	TGTGCCAGCTCACCGTTGGACAGGGTCGTCAATGAGCAGTTCTTC
-	TRBV6-6	TRBJ2-7	few	CASSRLSNYEQYF	TGTGCCAGCAGCAGACTTTCGAACTACGAGCAGTACTTC
TRBD1	TRBV2	TRBJ1-5	-	CASSEETGENQPQHF	TGTGCCAGCAGTGAGGAGACAGGGGAAAATCAGCCCCAGCATTTT
-	TRBV5-1	TRBJ2-1	-	CASSPGTSGNWNEQFF	TGCGCCAGCAGCCCCGGGACAAGTGGGAATTGGAATGAGCAGTTCTTC
TRBD2	TRBV12-3/TRBV12-4	TRBJ2-5	once	CASSLRGLAGSVAKTQYF	TGTGCCAGCAGTTTAAGGGGACTAGCGGGGTCGGTCGCCAAGACCCAGTACTTC
-	TRBV7-9	TRBJ2-1	once	CASSPGVDGCNEQFF	TGTGCCAGCAGCCCGGGCGTGGACGGATGCAATGAGCAGTTCTTC
-	TRBV21-1	TRBJ2-7	-	CASSTTAGERSYEQYF	TGTGCCAGCAGCACAACGGCCGGGGAGAGGTCCTACGAGCAGTACTTC
-	TRBV27	TRBJ2-3	once	CASSFDLYTDTQYF	TGTGCCAGCAGTTTCGACCTATACACAGATACGCAGTATTTT
-	TRBV29-1	TRBJ1-1	-	CSGDGTEAFF	TGCAGCGGAGACGGGACTGAAGCTTTCTTT
TRBD2	TRBV20-1	TRBJ2-7	-	CSASGTSGISSYEQYF	TGCAGTGCGAGCGGGACTAGCGGGATAAGCTCCTACGAGCAGTACTTC
-	TRBV10-3	TRBJ2-5	many	CAISDSTSQETQYF	TGTGCCATCAGTGATTCGACAAGTCAAGAGACCCAGTACTTC
-	TRBV9	TRBJ1-6	-	CASSKEANSPLHF	TGTGCCAGCAGTAAGGAGGCTAATTCACCCCTCCACTTT
-	TRBV20-1	TRBJ2-7	once	CSASRAGAPYEQYF	TGCAGTGCCAGTCGTGCAGGGGCCCCTTACGAGCAGTACTTC
TRBD2	TRBV12-3/TRBV12-4	TRBJ2-7	few	CASRVSGGSPGEQYF	TGTGCCAGCAGGGTTAGCGGGGGGTCCCCCGGTGAGCAGTACTTC
-	TRBV5-1	TRBJ2-1	-	CASSRQSSSYDEQFF	TGCGCCAGCAGCAGACAGAGCAGCTCCTACGATGAGCAGTTCTTC
-	TRBV29-1	TRBJ2-1	few	CSSGGGVGGKQFF	TGCAGCTCCGGAGGGGGGGTGGGAGGTAAGCAGTTCTTC
TRBD1	TRBV18	TRBJ2-7	-	CASSLRGQGAYEQYF	TGTGCCAGCTCACTAAGGGGCCAGGGGGCCTACGAGCAGTACTTC
-	TRBV4-2	TRBJ2-2	-	CASSQVEGGTGELFF	TGTGCCAGCAGCCAAGTGGAAGGGGGCACCGGGGAGCTGTTTTTT
-	TRBV7-2	TRBJ1-2	-	CASSLSGRGYGYTF	TGTGCCAGCAGCTTATCGGGAAGGGGGTATGGCTACACCTTC
-	TRBV15	TRBJ1-5	-	CATSEGAINQPQHF	TGTGCCACCAGTGAAGGGGCCATCAATCAGCCCCAGCATTTT
TRBD2	TRBV20-1	TRBJ2-3	-	CSARDLSAGDTDTQYF	TGCAGTGCTAGAGATCTATCAGCGGGGGACACAGATACGCAGTATTTT
-	TRBV2	TRBJ2-3	few	CASSEARGNTQYF	TGTGCCAGCAGTGAGGCTAGGGGGAACACGCAGTATTTT
TRBD1	TRBV19	TRBJ2-1	-	CASNSQGAEQFF	TGTGCCAGTAATTCACAGGGGGCTGAGCAGTTCTTC
TRBD2	TRBV12-3/TRBV12-4	TRBJ2-3	-	CASSAGGAEGNTQYF	TGTGCCAGCAGTGCGGGGGGGGCCGAGGGAAATACGCAGTATTTT
-	TRBV10-3	TRBJ2-1	-	CAIRAQGSSYNEQFF	TGTGCCATCAGAGCTCAGGGAAGCTCCTACAATGAGCAGTTCTTC
-	TRBV25-1	TRBJ1-5	few	CASSGVGNQPQHF	TGTGCCAGCAGTGGTGTAGGCAATCAGCCCCAGCATTTT
-	TRBV7-2	TRBJ2-5	-	CASNQRRREPQYF	TGTGCCAGCAACCAGAGGAGGAGAGAGCCCCAGTACTTC